The following is a TCR beta chain sequence with its context. Its antigen remains unidentified. Assay: immunoSEQ multiplex PCR; the TCRdb copy retains only in-frame clones and omits some. Of approximately 100,000 clones listed, 80% to 90% are singletons. The source of the sample is a study of identifying expanded T cells in peripheral blood. Study-level points and caveats: Two-week clone count variance significantly increased as total template count grew.

The CDR3 is 13 residues long. Germline assignment: CDR1 KGHSH and CDR2 LQKENI. Between the trimmed V and J ends, which lost 6 bases and 5 bases, there was a span of 11 bases. The chain links TRBV18 to TRBJ1-5; D is unclear. The sequenced material came from blood. This TCR came from a person aged 18 to 75 in good health. The CDR3 DNA reads as TGTGCCAGCTCGTCACAGTCGTATCAGCCCCAGCATTTT. Translation: CASSSQSYQPQHF.